The T cell receptor (beta chain) described here comes from a study of blood T cell repertoires in COVID-19 (dated by TCRdb to 2019 to 2021). Context from the whole study: Samples from collaborators originated in the United States, Italy and Spain and spanned both the acute and convalescent phases of COVID-19. The material from the prospective study consisted of cDNA or gDNA derived from T cells, B-cell-depleted T cells, or PBMCs. Sample metadata almost always included a de-identified subject ID, COVID-19 status, age in years and sex. A freely available public database, intended as a resource for researchers studying the immune response to SARS-CoV-2, is where the repertoires were released. Subjects who had been exposed to COVID-19, were actively infected with it, or had recovered from it provided the deeply sampled blood TCRbeta repertoires that made up the dataset. The samples were drawn from the first 160 participants of the ongoing ImmuneRACE study and from 1,254 subjects provided by 6 global collaborators. Where available, HLA class I and class II types were obtained from metadata supplied by the sample provider rather than from assay-based typing. Study-level results and caveats: The amount of clinical and demographic metadata varied by source and participant and was provided uncurated.

V ends up 0 bases short and J 6 bases short, with an unmatched junction base count of 6. In the germline V gene, CDR1 corresponds to SGHDT and CDR2 to YYEEEE. Measured from the cysteine to the phenylalanine, the CDR3 is 15 residues long. Only the CDR3 portion is preserved as DNA: 45 bases, with reading frame beginning at the first base. At one collaborating source in Seattle, patients were enrolled during active infection and were followed longitudinally through the course of disease. The collaborating institutions used their own protocols to collect whole blood in K2EDTA tubes. Collaborator samples were shipped for TCRbeta analysis as frozen whole blood, isolated PBMCs, or DNA extracted from either sample type. The immunoSEQ Assay, a bias-controlled multiplex PCR, was used to amplify TCRbeta CDR3 regions from genomic DNA. Turning to the authors' computational methods: The number of nucleated cells in each sample was estimated by amplification of reference gene primers within the assay. To quantify the absolute abundance of each unique TCRbeta CDR3 rearrangement, sequence reads were collapsed and filtered. For each sample, productive Simpson clonality was calculated by taking the square root of Simpson's diversity index across productive rearrangements. Here the immuneACCESS table is served through TCRdb, limited to in-frame sequences with V and J called. Missing clones are a known gap in these copies; in checked studies unresolved V genes cover under half, and the rest lacks a known reason. That table supplies the V and J calls and clone size; D and trimming were determined from the DNA. The sample table lists roughly 310,000 clones, about nine tenths of them with a count of one. The ten largest make up 2.5% to 3% of the sample.

A word on this clone: Its antigen is unknown. The record has no base qualities; no much larger clone is one base away.

This sequence originates from a woman in her twenties or thirties with COVID-19, enrolled during active disease. The material sequenced was peripheral blood. The chain was built from TRBV5-6 and TRBJ2-1; 7 central bases correspond to TRBD1. The CDR3 in this case is CASSLEGAGGNEQFF. The DNA reads TGTGCCAGCAGCTTGGAGGGGGCAGGGGGCAATGAGCAGTTCTTC.